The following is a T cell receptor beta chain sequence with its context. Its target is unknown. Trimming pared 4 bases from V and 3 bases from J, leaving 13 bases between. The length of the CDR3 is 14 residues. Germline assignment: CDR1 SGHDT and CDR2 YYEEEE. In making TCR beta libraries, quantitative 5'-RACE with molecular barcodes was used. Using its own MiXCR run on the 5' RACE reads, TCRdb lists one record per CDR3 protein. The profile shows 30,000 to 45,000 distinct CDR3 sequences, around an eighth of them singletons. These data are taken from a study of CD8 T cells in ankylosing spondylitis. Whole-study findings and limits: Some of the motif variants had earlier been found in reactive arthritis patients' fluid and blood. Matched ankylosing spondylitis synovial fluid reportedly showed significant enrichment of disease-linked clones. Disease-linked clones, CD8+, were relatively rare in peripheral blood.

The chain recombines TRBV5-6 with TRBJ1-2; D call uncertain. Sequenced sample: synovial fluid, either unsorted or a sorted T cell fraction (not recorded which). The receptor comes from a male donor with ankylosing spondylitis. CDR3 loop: CASSPGAGYYGYTF. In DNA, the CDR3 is TGTGCCAGCAGCCCAGGAGCCGGATACTATGGCTACACCTTC.